The entry that follows covers one T cell receptor (beta chain) sequence. Its matching antigen is unknown. Germline CDR1 reads LGHNT; CDR2 reads FRNRAP. Trimming left V 1 base short and J 4 bases short, with 4 bases between. This CDR3 has 12 amino acids. Unique molecular identifiers were incorporated during preparation of the TCRbeta library. TCRdb re-called the PCR reads through MiXCR, storing one row per CDR3 protein. Of about 110,000 distinct CDR3 sequences listed, 5% to 7% were seen once; the top ten hold roughly 25%. This sample is drawn from a study of T-cell reconstitution after alpha-beta-depleted transplantation in children. Study findings and constraints: Fresh T-cell production supplied most of the T-cell counts and diversity seen one year after transplant. TCRbeta diversity was high at day 60 in some patients (a result of surviving recipient T cells and thymic progenitors).

V gene TRBV12-5 combines with J gene TRBJ2-5; D gene ambiguous. The origin of this receptor is a male patient under 10 years old who had a stem cell transplant for acute lymphoblastic leukemia, so the T cells may come from the graft donor. Sequencing used PBMCs, mostly from graft donor cells, obtained 360 days after TCRalphabeta/CD19-depleted stem cell transplant. This CDR3 is CASGLGLETQYF. The CDR3 DNA follows: TGTGCTAGTGGTTTGGGTCTAGAGACCCAGTACTTC.